A selection of T cell receptor beta chains follows, all from one sample in a study of memory CD8 T cells in hepatitis C reinfection. Sequencing was performed with immunoSEQ multiplex PCR; in TCRdb, only in-frame clones are kept and a portion is missing. The data hold 44,000 or so clones, with 85% to 90% observed a single time. Sequencing was carried out using naive CD8+ T cells sorted from blood. These receptor sequences come from a man aged 18 to 30 with hepatitis C virus infection. Each CDR3 is given without its conserved first and last residue. Not every row has a clone size; where given, it reads once, few, many or a size class.

j_gene: TRBJ2-7
abundance: .
v_gene: TRBV20-1
CDR3aa: SVNRENEQY

j_gene: TRBJ2-7
abundance: .
v_gene: TRBV10-2
CDR3aa: ASIDLGQLDEQY

j_gene: TRBJ1-4
abundance: .
v_gene: TRBV4-1
CDR3aa: ASSQGTGSEKLF

j_gene: .
abundance: .
v_gene: TRBV27
CDR3aa: ASSLRGSVSYEQY

j_gene: TRBJ1-4
abundance: .
v_gene: TRBV11-2
CDR3aa: ASSLEFSSREKLF

j_gene: TRBJ2-1
abundance: .
v_gene: TRBV27
CDR3aa: ASSASGGGNEQF

j_gene: TRBJ2-1
abundance: .
v_gene: TRBV19
CDR3aa: ASSISGLAANEQF

j_gene: TRBJ1-6
abundance: .
v_gene: TRBV19
CDR3aa: ASSIATRSAGSPLH

j_gene: TRBJ1-4
abundance: .
v_gene: TRBV7-9
CDR3aa: ASSPAGEKLF

j_gene: TRBJ1-2
abundance: few
v_gene: TRBV4-1
CDR3aa: ASSQSGGVSYGYT

j_gene: .
abundance: .
v_gene: TRBV29-1
CDR3aa: SVSAAGGRAYEQY

j_gene: TRBJ1-2
abundance: once
v_gene: TRBV20-1
CDR3aa: SASVVSGYT

j_gene: .
abundance: once
v_gene: TRBV10-2
CDR3aa: ASSEGSGDYTYEQY

j_gene: TRBJ2-2
abundance: .
v_gene: TRBV27
CDR3aa: ASSSLGTSGPGELF

j_gene: TRBJ2-2
abundance: .
v_gene: TRBV27
CDR3aa: ASSPLAGGFTGELF

j_gene: TRBJ2-5
abundance: .
v_gene: TRBV2
CDR3aa: ASIDPGGTREETQY

j_gene: TRBJ2-1
abundance: .
v_gene: TRBV10-1
CDR3aa: ASSGGLAGLVNEQF